These T cell receptor beta chains were read from a single sample in a study of blood T cell repertoires in COVID-19. This table comes from immunoSEQ multiplex PCR, and its TCRdb copy is limited to in-frame clones, with some not included. The data contain 100,000 to 150,000 clones, more than 85% of them singletons. The sample consisted of peripheral blood. The origin of the receptors is a man aged 60 to 69 with COVID-19, enrolled during active disease. The CDR3 runs from the conserved cysteine through the conserved F or W.

j_gene	v_gene	CDR3aa
TRBJ2-7	TRBV9	CASSPTGLYEQYF
TRBJ1-5	TRBV12-5	CASGLGTLNQPQHF
TRBJ1-6	TRBV19	CASSPTGSSYNSPLHF
TRBJ1-3	TRBV19	CASSIGVYGNTIYF
TRBJ1-2	TRBV9	CASSLRDRVDYGYTF
TRBJ1-2	TRBV5-6	CASSLADRGPSYGYTF
TRBJ2-2	TRBV6-2/TRBV6-3	CASSLPRAGGTGELFF
TRBJ1-5	TRBV6-1	CASSEQYSNQPQHF
TRBJ2-3	TRBV29-1	CSGGRAEVDTQYF
TRBJ1-2	TRBV24-1	CATSFEIPTGRGYTF
TRBJ2-5	TRBV10-3	CAIRGNRGETQYF
TRBJ2-7	TRBV29-1	CSVEGGQPHEQYF
TRBJ2-2	TRBV19	CASSLADTTGELFF
TRBJ2-2	TRBV7-3	CASSSPGTGGLELFF
TRBJ2-5	TRBV7-8	CASSLAVGGGASQYF
TRBJ2-3	TRBV7-3	CASSPTSGGNTQYF
TRBJ1-1	TRBV7-8	CASTLLGGGEAFF
TRBJ1-1	TRBV25-1	CASSDPGQGRNTEAFF
TRBJ1-1	TRBV7-8	CASSLAETAYTEAFF
TRBJ2-7	TRBV5-4	CASSLDRGAREQYF
TRBJ1-3	TRBV4-1	CASSQLQGAGNTIYF
TRBJ2-7	TRBV6-6	CASSEGQGPSYEQYF
TRBJ1-6	TRBV27	CASSLLGGYSPLHF
TRBJ1-1	TRBV7-2	CASSFRDSLTEAFF
TRBJ2-7	TRBV5-6	CASSFPGTGTYEQYF
TRBJ1-2	TRBV7-8	CASSLGAPQGGYTF
TRBJ1-6	TRBV2	CASTTAVGRSPLHF
TRBJ2-1	TRBV5-6	CASSTPDYSSNEQFF
TRBJ1-4	TRBV5-6	CASSLEHGTGLWEKLFF
TRBJ1-1	TRBV2	CASSVGRLDTEAFF
TRBJ1-1	TRBV7-2	CASSLVVNTEAFF
TRBJ2-7	TRBV29-1	CSVEGQPNEQYF
TRBJ2-3	TRBV6-5	CASRPGHYTDTQYF
TRBJ1-1	TRBV2	CASSEAPRGHTEAFF
TRBJ1-5	TRBV9	CASSVDRDNQPQHF
TRBJ1-1	TRBV7-9	CASSPEDGAEAFF
TRBJ1-6	TRBV28	CASSLTGISYNSPLHF